These 15 T cell receptor beta chains were sequenced from one sample in a study of cytomegalovirus exposure and HLA in healthy donors. The PCR employed 60 Vbeta primers together with 13 Jbeta primers. Produced via immunoSEQ multiplex PCR; TCRdb's table is partial and in-frame only. The profile shows about 55,000 clones, about 82% of them singletons. Sequenced sample: PBMCs. The receptors originated from a man aged 30 to 39 in good health and CMV-seronegative.

V usage is TRBV5-1 and J usage is TRBJ2-3, with 13 nucleotides matching TRBD2. The germline V gene encodes CDR1 SGHRS and CDR2 YFSETQ. J was trimmed by 3 bases and V by 2 bases; bases with no gene match: 9. This CDR3 has 18 residues. For the CDR3, the DNA is TGCGCCAGCAGCTTACTAGCGGGGGGGCCGAGTCGTACAGATACGCAGTATTTT. Translated, it gives CASSLLAGGPSRTDTQYF.

The rearrangement links TRBV19 to TRBJ2-7, with 8 bases aligning to TRBD1. Trimming at V came to 10 bases and at J to 7 bases, leaving 18 bases not matched to a gene. The CDR3 has 15 amino acids. Germline loops: CDR1 LNHDA, CDR2 SQIVND (reference sequence). CDR3 loop: CATRPTGGGRVEQYF. The CDR3 nucleotides are TGTGCCACCCGCCCCACAGGGGGTGGTAGGGTTGAGCAGTACTTC.

This chain connects TRBV5-6 to TRBJ1-4, with a weak D call TRBD1 (5 bases). Trimming took off 5 bases at V and 4 bases at J, with 12 bases between the two ends. This CDR3 spans 14 amino acids. Germline V lookup: CDR1 SGHDT, CDR2 YYEEEE. The CDR3 region has the DNA TGTGCCAGCAGAGGGGCAGCTAATAATGAAAAACTGTTTTTT. This sequence encodes CASRGAANNEKLFF.

As concerns this clone: One junction end disagrees with the germline gene, perhaps due to a read error. This rearrangement joins TRBV30 to TRBJ2-7; TRBD1 matches at 11 bases. CDR1 and CDR2 (germline): GTSNPN, SVGIG (reference sequence). This CDR3 has 13 amino acids. CDR3 in DNA: TGTGCCTGGAGTGTTTCCGGGACAGGGGGTTCCTTTTTC. Protein product: CAWSVSGTGGSFF.

The rearrangement links TRBV28 to TRBJ1-1; D remains unclear. The germline V gene encodes CDR1 MDHEN and CDR2 SYDVKM. CDR3 length: 12 amino acids. V lost 7 bases, J lost 11 bases, and 17 bases lay in between. The CDR3 DNA sequence: TGTGCCAGCACTGATTCTAAGGCGGCGGCTTTCTTT. Protein product: CASTDSKAAAFF.

The chain links TRBV6-6 to TRBJ1-4; the match to TRBD1 covers 10 bases. Trimming at V came to 6 bases and at J to 8 bases, leaving 6 bases not matched to a gene. CDR3 length: 14 residues. Germline V gene data show CDR1 as MNHNY and CDR2 as SVGAGI (reference sequence). CDR3 sequence reads: CASSDRGLREKLFF. The CDR3 nucleotides read TGTGCCAGCAGCGACAGGGGGCTTCGGGAAAAACTGTTTTTT.

The rearrangement joins TRBV21-1 to TRBJ2-6; TRBD2, as called in the table, went unchecked against the DNA. TRBV21-1 is shown as a pseudogene. The CDR3 spans 17 residues. The CDR3 region is CASRISGGASGANVLTF. CDR3 coding DNA: TGTGCCAGCAGGATAAGCGGGGGGGCCTCTGGGGCCAACGTCCTGACTTTC.

CDR3 DNA sequence: TGTGCCTGGGGCGGCGGGGGAAACACCATATATTTT. Amino acids: CAWGGGGNTIYF. The chain combines TRBV30 with TRBJ1-3; D is ambiguous. This CDR3 has 12 amino acids. In germline, CDR1 is GTSNPN, CDR2 SVGIG (reference sequence). V was trimmed by 5 bases and J by 4 bases, leaving 9 bases between them.

The V and J genes are TRBV27 and TRBJ2-7; D is possibly TRBD1 (6 bases). V was shortened by 6 bases and J by 3 bases, with 12 bases between the two germline ends. The CDR3 is made up of 13 amino acids. The germline gives CDR1 MNHEY, CDR2 SMNVEV (reference sequence). The CDR3 region is CASRDSANYEQYF. DNA for the CDR3: TGTGCCAGCAGGGACAGCGCAAACTACGAGCAGTACTTC.

This chain joins TRBV2 and TRBJ2-7; tentatively, D is TRBD1 (6 bases). Germline loops: CDR1 SNHLY, CDR2 FYNNEI. This CDR3 region has 16 residues. Between the trimmed V and J ends, which lost 10 bases and 3 bases, there was a span of 25 bases. Here the CDR3 DNA reads TGTGCCATCCAGGATGGGAAAACAGGGCGGATCTACGAGCAGTACTTC. Translated: CAIQDGKTGRIYEQYF.

CDR3 in amino acids: CASSARQGGTTNYGYTF. The CDR3, as DNA: TGTGCCAGCAGTGCAAGACAGGGGGGGACGACTAACTATGGCTACACCTTC. This chain connects TRBV6-1 to TRBJ1-2; 9 bases are a match to TRBD1. Losses at the gene ends were 4 bases for V and 0 bases for J; bases not matched to a gene: 9. There are 17 residues in the CDR3. Germline V lookup: CDR1 MNHNS, CDR2 SASEGT.

The chain carries TRBV30 and TRBJ2-2, with TRBD2 matching 16 bases. CDR1 GTSNPN and CDR2 SVGIG come from the germline V gene (reference sequence). Trimming at V came to 5 bases and at J to 1 base, leaving 13 bases not matched to a gene. This CDR3 is 20 amino acids long. DNA for the CDR3: TGTGCCTGGGGGAGTAAGCCGGGACTAGCGGGAGGGAAGAACACCGGGGAGCTGTTTTTT. Protein product: CAWGSKPGLAGGKNTGELFF.

This clone was recorded a few times. The chain employs TRBV6-5 and TRBJ2-7; 9 nucleotides agree with TRBD1. Germline assignment: CDR1 MNHEY and CDR2 SVGAGI. This CDR3 spans 15 amino acids. Germline trimming cut 6 bases from V and 2 bases from J; bases unmatched to any gene: 8. CDR3 DNA: TGTGCCAGCAGAAGGACAGGGGATCGGGCCTACGAGCAGTACTTC. It yields the protein CASRRTGDRAYEQYF.

The chain recombines TRBV2 with TRBJ2-7; D is perhaps TRBD1 (7 bases). This CDR3 comprises 14 residues. V lost 10 bases to trimming and J lost 1 base, with 17 bases between them. CDR1 SNHLY and CDR2 FYNNEI come from the germline V gene. CDR3 DNA: TGTGCCACTCGCCCCCAGGGGGGATCCTACGAGCAGTACTTC. Encoded protein: CATRPQGGSYEQYF.

This clone is categorized as medium-sized. The chain combines TRBV10-2 with TRBJ1-5, with D possibly TRBD1 on 5 matching bases. Trimming removed 2 bases at V and 5 bases at J, with 10 bases between. The V gene's germline CDR1 is WSHSY and CDR2 SAAADI. This CDR3 spans 14 amino acids. Here the CDR3 reads CASSEGGEHQPQHF. CDR3 nucleotides: TGCGCCAGCAGTGAGGGGGGGGAGCATCAGCCCCAGCATTTT.